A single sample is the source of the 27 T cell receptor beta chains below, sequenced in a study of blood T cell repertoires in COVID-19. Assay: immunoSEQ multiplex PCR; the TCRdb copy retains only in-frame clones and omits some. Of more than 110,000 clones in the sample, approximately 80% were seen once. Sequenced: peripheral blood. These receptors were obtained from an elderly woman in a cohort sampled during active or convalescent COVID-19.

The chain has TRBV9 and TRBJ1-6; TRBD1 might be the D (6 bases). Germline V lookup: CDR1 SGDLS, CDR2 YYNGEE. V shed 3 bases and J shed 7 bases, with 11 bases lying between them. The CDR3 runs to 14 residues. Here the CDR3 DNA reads TGTGCCAGCAGCGGGCAGGGGTGGAATTCACCCCTCCACTTT. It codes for CASSGQGWNSPLHF.

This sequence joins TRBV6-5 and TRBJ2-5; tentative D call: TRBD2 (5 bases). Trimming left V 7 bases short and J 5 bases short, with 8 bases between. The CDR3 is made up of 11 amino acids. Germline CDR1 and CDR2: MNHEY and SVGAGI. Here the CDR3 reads CASTTGETQYF. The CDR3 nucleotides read TGTGCCAGCACTACGGGGGAGACCCAGTACTTC.

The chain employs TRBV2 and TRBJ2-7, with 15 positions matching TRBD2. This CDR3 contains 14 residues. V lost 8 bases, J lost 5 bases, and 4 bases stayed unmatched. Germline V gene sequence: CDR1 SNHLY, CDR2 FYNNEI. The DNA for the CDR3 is TGTGCCAGCCCCCGGACTAGCGGGGGGGACGAGCAGTACTTC. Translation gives CASPRTSGGDEQYF.

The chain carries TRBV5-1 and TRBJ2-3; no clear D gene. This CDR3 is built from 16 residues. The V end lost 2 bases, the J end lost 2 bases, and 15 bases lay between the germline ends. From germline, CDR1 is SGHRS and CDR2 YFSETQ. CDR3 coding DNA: TGCGCCAGCAGCTTACGTCCCTCGAGTCTCACAGATACGCAGTATTTT. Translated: CASSLRPSSLTDTQYF.

In DNA, the CDR3 is TGTGCCAGCAGCTTGGCGCTGGGGGCCACCGCGTCACCCCTCCACTTT. Translation gives CASSLALGATASPLHF. V usage is TRBV5-6 and J usage is TRBJ1-6; a possible D gene is TRBD1 (6 bases). The CDR3 contains 16 residues. Germline CDR1 reads SGHDT; CDR2 reads YYEEEE. Deletions cut 0 bases from V and 10 bases from J, with 17 bases between.

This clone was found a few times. The CDR3 sequence: CASSPKYGEGGNQPQHF. The CDR3 DNA is TGTGCCAGCAGCCCGAAGTACGGGGAAGGCGGCAATCAGCCCCAGCATTTT. This chain connects TRBV7-3 to TRBJ1-5, with no clear D. This CDR3 contains 17 residues. The V gene's germline CDR1 is SGHTA and CDR2 FQGTGA. V lost 5 bases, J lost 2 bases, and 19 bases lay in between.

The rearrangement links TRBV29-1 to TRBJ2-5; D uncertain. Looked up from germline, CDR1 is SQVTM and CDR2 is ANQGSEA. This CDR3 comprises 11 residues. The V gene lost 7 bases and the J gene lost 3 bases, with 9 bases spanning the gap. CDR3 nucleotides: TGCAGCGCCAGTGACAAAGAGACCCAGTACTTC. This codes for CSASDKETQYF.

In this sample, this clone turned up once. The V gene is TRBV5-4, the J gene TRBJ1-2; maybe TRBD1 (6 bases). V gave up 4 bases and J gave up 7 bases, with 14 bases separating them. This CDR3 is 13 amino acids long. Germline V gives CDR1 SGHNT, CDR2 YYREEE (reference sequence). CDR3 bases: TGTGCCAGCAGCCCACCAGGGGTGTTTGGCTACACCTTC. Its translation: CASSPPGVFGYTF.

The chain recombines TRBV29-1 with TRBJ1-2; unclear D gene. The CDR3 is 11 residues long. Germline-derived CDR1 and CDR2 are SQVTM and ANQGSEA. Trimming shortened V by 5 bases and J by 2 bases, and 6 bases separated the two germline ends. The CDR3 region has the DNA TGCAGCGTTTCAGCGAACTATGGCTACACCTTC. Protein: CSVSANYGYTF.

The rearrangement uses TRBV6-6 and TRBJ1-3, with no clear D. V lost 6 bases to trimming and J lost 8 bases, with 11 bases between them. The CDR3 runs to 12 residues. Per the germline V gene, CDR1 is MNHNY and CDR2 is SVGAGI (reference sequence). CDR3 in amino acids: CASSPLDYTIYF. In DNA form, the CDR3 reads TGTGCCAGCAGCCCACTTGACTACACCATATATTTT.

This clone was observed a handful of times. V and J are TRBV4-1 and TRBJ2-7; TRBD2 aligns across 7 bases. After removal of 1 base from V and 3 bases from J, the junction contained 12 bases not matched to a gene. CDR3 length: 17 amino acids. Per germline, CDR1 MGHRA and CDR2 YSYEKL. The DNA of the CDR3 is TGCGCCAGCAGCCAAGCCCCCCAGGGAGGGTCCTTCTACGAGCAGTACTTC. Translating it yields CASSQAPQGGSFYEQYF.

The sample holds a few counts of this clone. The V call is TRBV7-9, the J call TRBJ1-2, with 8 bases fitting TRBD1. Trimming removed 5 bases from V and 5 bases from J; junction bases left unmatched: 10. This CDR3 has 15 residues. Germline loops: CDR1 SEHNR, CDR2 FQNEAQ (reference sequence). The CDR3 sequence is CASSTPQGAFYGYTF. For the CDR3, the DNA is TGTGCCAGCAGCACTCCTCAGGGGGCTTTTTATGGCTACACCTTC.

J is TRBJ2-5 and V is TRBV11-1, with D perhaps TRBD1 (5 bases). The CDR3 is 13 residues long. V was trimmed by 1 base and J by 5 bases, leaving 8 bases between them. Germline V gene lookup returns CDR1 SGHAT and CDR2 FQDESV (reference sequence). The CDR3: CASSLGQSETQYF. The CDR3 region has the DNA TGTGCCAGCAGCTTAGGACAGTCGGAGACCCAGTACTTC.

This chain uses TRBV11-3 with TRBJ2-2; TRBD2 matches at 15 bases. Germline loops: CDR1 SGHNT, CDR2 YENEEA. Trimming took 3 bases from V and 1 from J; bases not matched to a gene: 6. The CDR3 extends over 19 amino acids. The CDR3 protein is CASSFFPGLAGGNTGELFF. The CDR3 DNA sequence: TGTGCCAGCAGCTTTTTCCCGGGACTAGCGGGGGGGAACACCGGGGAGCTGTTTTTT.

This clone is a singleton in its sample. The CDR3 DNA is TGTGCCAGCAGCTCCAAGAGGAACTACAATGAGCAGTTCTTC. Translating it yields CASSSKRNYNEQFF. This chain links TRBV7-8 with TRBJ2-1; D uncertain. The germline V gene encodes CDR1 SGHVS and CDR2 FQNEAQ. The CDR3 runs 14 residues. V was pared by 4 bases and J by 3 bases, with 10 bases between.

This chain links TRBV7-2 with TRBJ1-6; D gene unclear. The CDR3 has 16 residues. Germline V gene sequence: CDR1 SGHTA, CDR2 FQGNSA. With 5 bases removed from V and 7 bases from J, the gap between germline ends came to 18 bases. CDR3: CASSHVGSGGNSPLHF. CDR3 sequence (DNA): TGTGCCAGCAGCCACGTTGGGTCGGGTGGGAATTCACCCCTCCACTTT.

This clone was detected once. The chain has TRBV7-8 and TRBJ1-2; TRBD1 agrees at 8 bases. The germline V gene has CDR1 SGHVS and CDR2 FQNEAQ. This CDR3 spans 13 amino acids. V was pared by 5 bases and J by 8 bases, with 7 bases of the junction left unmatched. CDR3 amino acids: CASSARGPRGYTF. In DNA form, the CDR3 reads TGTGCCAGCAGCGCCAGGGGGCCTAGGGGCTACACCTTC. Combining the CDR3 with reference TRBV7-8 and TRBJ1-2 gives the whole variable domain GAGVSQSPRYKVAKRGQDVALRCDPISGHVSLFWYQQALGQGPEFLTYFQNEAQLDKSGLPSDRFFAERPEGSVSTLKIQRTQQEDSAVYLCASSARGPRGYTFGSGTRLTVV.

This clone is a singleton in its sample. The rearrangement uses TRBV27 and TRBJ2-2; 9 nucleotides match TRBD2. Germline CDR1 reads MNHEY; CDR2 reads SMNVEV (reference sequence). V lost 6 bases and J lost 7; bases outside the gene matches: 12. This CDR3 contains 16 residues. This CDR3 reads CASRYKGGGALGELFF. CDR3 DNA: TGTGCCAGCAGATACAAAGGCGGGGGGGCCCTCGGGGAGCTGTTTTTT.

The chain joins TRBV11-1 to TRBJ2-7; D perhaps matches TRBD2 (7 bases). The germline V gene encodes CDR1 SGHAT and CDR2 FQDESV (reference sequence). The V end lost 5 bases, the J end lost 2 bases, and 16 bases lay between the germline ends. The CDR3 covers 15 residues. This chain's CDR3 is CASSREVGGPYEQYF. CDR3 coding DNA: TGTGCCAGCAGCCGGGAGGTTGGGGGGCCCTACGAGCAGTACTTC.

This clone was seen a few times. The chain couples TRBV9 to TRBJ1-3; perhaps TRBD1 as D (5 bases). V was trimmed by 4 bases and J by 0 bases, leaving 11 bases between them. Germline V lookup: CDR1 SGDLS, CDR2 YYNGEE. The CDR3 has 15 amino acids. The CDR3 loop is CASSRGSLSGNTIYF. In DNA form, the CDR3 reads TGTGCCAGCAGCAGGGGCAGCCTCTCTGGAAACACCATATATTTT.

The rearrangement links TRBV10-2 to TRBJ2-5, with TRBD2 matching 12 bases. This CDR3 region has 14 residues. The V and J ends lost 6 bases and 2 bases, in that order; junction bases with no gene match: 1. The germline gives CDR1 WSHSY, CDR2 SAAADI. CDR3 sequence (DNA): TGCGCCAGCAGCCTAGCGGGGGGGCAAGAGACCCAGTACTTC. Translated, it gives CASSLAGGQETQYF.

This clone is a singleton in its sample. CDR3 sequence (DNA): TGTGCCAGCAGCGGATCCCAGATAGCGGGGGGAAATGAGCAGTTCTTC. Translating it yields CASSGSQIAGGNEQFF. This chain uses TRBV9 with TRBJ2-1, with 10 bases identical to TRBD2. CDR1 SGDLS and CDR2 YYNGEE come from the germline V gene. V lost 3 bases, J lost 7 bases, and 10 bases stayed unmatched. The CDR3 is 16 residues long.

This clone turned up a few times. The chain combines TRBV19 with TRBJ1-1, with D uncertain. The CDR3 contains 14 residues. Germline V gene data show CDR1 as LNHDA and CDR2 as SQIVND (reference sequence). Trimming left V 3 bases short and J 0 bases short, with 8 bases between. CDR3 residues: CASSIGSLNTEAFF. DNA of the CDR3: TGTGCCAGTAGTATCGGGAGCCTGAACACTGAAGCTTTCTTT.

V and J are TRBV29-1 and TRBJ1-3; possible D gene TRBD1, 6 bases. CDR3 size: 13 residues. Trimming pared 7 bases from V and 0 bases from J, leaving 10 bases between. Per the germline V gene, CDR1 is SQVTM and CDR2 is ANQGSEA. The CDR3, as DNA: TGCAGCGGTCAACAGGGCTCTGGAAACACCATATATTTT. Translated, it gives CSGQQGSGNTIYF.

CDR3 sequence: CASSDGLTNEKLFF. The CDR3 nucleotides read TGTGCCAGCAGTGACGGGTTGACTAATGAAAAACTGTTTTTT. The chain has TRBV6-2 or TRBV6-3 and TRBJ1-4; D remains ambiguous. CDR1 is MNHEY, CDR2 SVGEGT, per germline. Between the trimmed V and J ends, which lost 5 bases and 2 bases, there was a span of 9 bases. The CDR3 consists of 14 residues.

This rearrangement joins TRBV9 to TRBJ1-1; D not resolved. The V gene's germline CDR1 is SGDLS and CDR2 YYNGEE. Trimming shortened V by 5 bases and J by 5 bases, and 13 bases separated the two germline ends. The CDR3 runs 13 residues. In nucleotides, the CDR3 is TGTGCCAGCAGGGGCAACCAGAGAACTGAAGCTTTCTTT. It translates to CASRGNQRTEAFF.

The CDR3 DNA is TGTGCCAGCTCCCGGACGGGATCGGGCTATGGCTACACCTTC. This sequence encodes CASSRTGSGYGYTF. This chain connects TRBV9 to TRBJ1-2; D ambiguous. Germline V gives CDR1 SGDLS, CDR2 YYNGEE. The CDR3 runs 14 residues. Trimming pared 7 bases from V and 4 bases from J, leaving 17 bases between. Filled out from reference TRBV9 and TRBJ1-2, the complete variable domain reads DSGVTQTPKHLITATGQRVTLRCSPRSGDLSVYWYQQSLDQGLQFLIQYYNGEERAKGNILERFSAQQFPDLHSELNLSSLELGDSALYFCASSRTGSGYGYTFGSGTRLTVV.